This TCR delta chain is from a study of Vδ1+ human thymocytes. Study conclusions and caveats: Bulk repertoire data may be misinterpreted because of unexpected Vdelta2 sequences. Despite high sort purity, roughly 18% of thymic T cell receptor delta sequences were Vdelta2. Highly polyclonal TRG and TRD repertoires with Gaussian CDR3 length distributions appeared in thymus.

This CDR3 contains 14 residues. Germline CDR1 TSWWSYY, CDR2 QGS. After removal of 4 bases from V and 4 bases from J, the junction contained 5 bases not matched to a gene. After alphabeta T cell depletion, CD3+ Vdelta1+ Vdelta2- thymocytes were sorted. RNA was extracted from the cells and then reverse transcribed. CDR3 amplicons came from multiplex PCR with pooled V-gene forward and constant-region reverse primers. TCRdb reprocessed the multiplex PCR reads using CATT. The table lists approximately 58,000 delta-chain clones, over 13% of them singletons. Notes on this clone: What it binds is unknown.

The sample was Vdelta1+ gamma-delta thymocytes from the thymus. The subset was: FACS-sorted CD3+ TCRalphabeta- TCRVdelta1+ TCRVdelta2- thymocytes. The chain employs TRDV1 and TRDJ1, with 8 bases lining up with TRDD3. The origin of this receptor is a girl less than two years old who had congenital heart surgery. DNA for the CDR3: TGTGCTCTTGGGGTAACCTGGGGGAACGATAAACTCATCTTT. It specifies CALGVTWGNDKLIF.